This TCR beta chain appears in the sequencing data of a study of blood T cell repertoires in COVID-19. Original analysis: Nucleated cell number was recorded as an estimate derived from reference gene primer amplification. Measured with immunoSEQ multiplex PCR; TCRdb has only the in-frame clones, and not every one. V and J calls plus clone size are reproduced from that table; the DNA served to infer D and trimming. This sample has a few hundred thousand clones, with 75% to 90% found just once. The CDR3 totals 13 residues. The ends were cut back, 8 bases at V and 0 bases at J, with 8 bases in the middle. Germline CDR1 SNHLY, CDR2 FYNNEI.

The chain carries TRBV2 and TRBJ1-3; D is uncertain. The sequencing input was PBMCs or T cells enriched from blood (not recorded which). The receptor was derived from a woman in her 50s who had recovered from COVID-19. The CDR3 loop is CASGQTSGNTIYF. In DNA, the CDR3 is TGTGCCAGCGGGCAGACCTCTGGAAACACCATATATTTT.